The 26 T cell receptor beta chains listed next were all sequenced from one sample in a study of T-cell memory formation after mild COVID-19. TCRdb recomputed calls from the 5' RACE reads with MiXCR, one row per CDR3 protein. The data contain about 120,000 distinct CDR3 sequences, 15% to 20% of them singletons. The specimen sequenced was PBMCs or a T cell subset sorted from them (not recorded which). The origin of the receptors is an adult woman who had mild COVID-19 (a few samples of this study predate the infection). Cell type and time point are not known.

V and J are TRBV6-6 and TRBJ1-6, with TRBD1 matching 9 bases. Germline values: CDR1 MNHNY, CDR2 SVGAGI (reference sequence). The CDR3 spans 15 residues. Trimming cost V 6 bases and J 9 bases; bases outside gene matches: 9. The CDR3 loop reads CASRGRTGDISPLHF. CDR3 DNA: TGTGCCAGCAGAGGGAGGACAGGGGATATTTCACCCCTCCACTTT.

This chain links TRBV6-5 with TRBJ1-1; no firm D call. V lost 3 bases to trimming and J lost 4 bases, with 12 bases between them. Germline lookup yields CDR1 MNHEY and CDR2 SVGAGI. This CDR3 region has 14 residues. The CDR3 bases are TGTGCCAGCAGTTATAGAGGGCCAACCACTGAAGCTTTCTTT. Amino acids: CASSYRGPTTEAFF.

The chain uses TRBV5-1 and TRBJ2-7, with D maybe TRBD1 (5 bases). The CDR3 extends over 15 amino acids. V was pared by 0 bases and J by 6 bases, with 16 bases between. The germline gives CDR1 SGHRS, CDR2 YFSETQ. The CDR3: CASSLAQRGSLEQYF. The CDR3 DNA reads TGCGCCAGCAGCTTGGCCCAAAGGGGTAGTCTCGAGCAGTACTTC.

This chain joins TRBV3-1 and TRBJ2-1, with TRBD2 matching 9 bases. This CDR3 spans 16 amino acids. The germline V gene encodes CDR1 LGHDT and CDR2 YNNKEL (reference sequence). After removal of 5 bases from V and 4 bases from J, the junction contained 9 bases not matched to a gene. DNA of the CDR3: TGTGCCAGCAGCGAAGGGGGACTAGCTTCTTACAATGAGCAGTTCTTC. As protein: CASSEGGLASYNEQFF.

To note about this clonotype: One junction end disagrees with the germline gene, perhaps due to a read error. The chain uses TRBV7-9 and TRBJ2-5; D is unresolved. Germline V gene sequence: CDR1 SEHNR, CDR2 FQNEAQ (reference sequence). The length of the CDR3 is 16 residues. CDR3 sequence (DNA): TGTACCAGCAGCTTAGTTGGCCGGGCCCTCCAAGAGACCCAGTACTTC. Translating gives CTSSLVGRALQETQYF. Complete variable domain (other parts from reference TRBV7-9 and TRBJ2-5): DTGVSQNPRHKITKRGQNVTFRCDPISEHNRLYWYRQTLGQGPEFLTYFQNEAQLEKSRLLSDRFSAERPKGSFSTLEIQRTEQGDSAMYLCTSSLVGRALQETQYFGPGTRLLVL.

J is TRBJ1-1 and V is TRBV4-1; D is unclear. V was trimmed by 3 bases and J by 1 base, leaving 3 bases between them. The CDR3 loop spans 12 amino acids. CDR1 and CDR2 from the germline V gene are MGHRA and YSYEKL. The CDR3 DNA sequence: TGCGCCAGCAGCCATCCGAACACTGAAGCTTTCTTT. Translating gives CASSHPNTEAFF.

This clonotype has only a few counts. The V call is TRBV3-1, the J call TRBJ1-5; no firm D call. Germline loops: CDR1 LGHDT, CDR2 YNNKEL (reference sequence). Trimming cost V 3 bases and J 9 bases, with 15 bases left between them. CDR3 length: 14 residues. CDR3: CASSQSVEVGPQHF. For the CDR3, the DNA is TGTGCCAGCAGCCAGTCTGTGGAGGTGGGGCCCCAGCATTTT.

The table lists this clonotype with a count of one. The chain carries TRBV5-1 and TRBJ2-1; 9 nucleotides align to TRBD1. The CDR3 length is 15 residues. CDR1 is SGHRS, CDR2 YFSETQ, per germline. Trimming cost V 5 bases and J 8 bases; bases outside gene matches: 11. CDR3 nucleotides: TGCGCCAGCAGGCCTGGGACAGGGAGAGCCCATGAGCAGTTCTTC. Amino acids: CASRPGTGRAHEQFF.

The chain links TRBV12-3 or TRBV12-4 to TRBJ2-5; 7 positions match TRBD2. V lost 7 bases, J lost 5 bases, and 16 bases stayed unmatched. The CDR3 totals 16 residues. The CDR3 sequence: CASTQTAGRERETQYF. The DNA of the CDR3 is TGTGCCAGCACGCAAACCGCCGGGCGGGAGAGGGAGACCCAGTACTTC.

The V call is TRBV7-6, the J call TRBJ1-4, with 7 positions matching TRBD1. CDR1 and CDR2 (germline): SGHVS, FNYEAQ. V was clipped by 4 bases and J by 8 bases; unmatched bases: 10. This CDR3 is built from 15 residues. CDR3 amino acids: CASSYSAGQTEKLFF. In nucleotides, the CDR3 is TGTGCCAGCAGCTACTCGGCGGGACAGACAGAAAAACTGTTTTTT.

The chain is built from TRBV7-6 and TRBJ2-1, with D perhaps matching TRBD2 (6 bases). The CDR3 has 18 amino acids. V gave up 3 bases and J gave up 8 bases, with 26 bases separating them. Germline loops: CDR1 SGHVS, CDR2 FNYEAQ. CDR3: CASSFVGYGRERSYEQFF. The CDR3 coding sequence is TGTGCCAGCAGCTTTGTCGGGTATGGGCGGGAACGATCCTATGAGCAGTTCTTC.

The table lists this clonotype with a few counts. V is TRBV11-2 and J is TRBJ2-7; 7 nucleotides align to TRBD1. J gave up 4 bases and V 1 base, and 7 bases lay outside the gene matches. The CDR3 runs to 15 residues. From germline, CDR1 is SGHAT and CDR2 FQNNGV. For the CDR3, the DNA is TGTGCCAGCAGCTTAGTCCCTCCGGGACAGTACGAGCAGTACTTC. This gives the protein CASSLVPPGQYEQYF.

V and J are TRBV20-1 and TRBJ2-1, with 11 bases matching TRBD2. There are 16 residues in the CDR3. J gave up 7 bases and V 1 base, and 9 bases lay outside the gene matches. Germline V lookup: CDR1 DFQATT, CDR2 SNEGSKA (reference sequence). For the CDR3, the DNA is TGCAGTGCTAGAGGCCTTCGGGGACTAGCGGTTAATGAGCAGTTCTTC. Protein sequence: CSARGLRGLAVNEQFF.

This clonotype was seen a handful of times. V is TRBV3-1 and J is TRBJ2-7, with 9 bases identical to TRBD2. This CDR3 has 16 amino acids. Germline V lookup: CDR1 LGHDT, CDR2 YNNKEL (reference sequence). V lost 4 bases, J lost 2 bases, and 9 bases stayed unmatched. This chain's CDR3 is CASSLGPAGGAYEQYF. CDR3 DNA sequence: TGTGCCAGCAGCCTTGGGCCAGCGGGAGGCGCCTACGAGCAGTACTTC.

The DNA for the CDR3 is TGTGCCAGCAGATCTAGCGGGAGGGTTAATGAGCAGTTCTTC. Protein sequence: CASRSSGRVNEQFF. This chain links TRBV12-3 or TRBV12-4 with TRBJ2-1; 12 bases are a match to TRBD2. The CDR3 loop spans 14 amino acids. V shed 6 bases and J 7 bases; nucleotides not matched to a gene: 4.

The V gene is TRBV20-1, the J gene TRBJ2-5, with 7 nucleotides matching TRBD1. CDR3 size: 16 residues. Per germline, CDR1 DFQATT and CDR2 SNEGSKA (reference sequence). V dropped 2 bases and J dropped 2; count of bases not matched to a gene: 11. This CDR3 is CSARRLLDRLQETQYF. CDR3 DNA sequence: TGCAGTGCTAGAAGGCTTTTGGACAGGCTACAAGAGACCCAGTACTTC.

This clonotype appeared a few times. The chain is built from TRBV11-2 and TRBJ2-5, with TRBD2 matching over 11 bases. J was trimmed by 1 base and V by 5 bases; bases with no gene match: 6. The CDR3 has 16 amino acids. Germline V gene sequence: CDR1 SGHAT, CDR2 FQNNGV. The DNA for the CDR3 is TGTGCCAGCAGCGCGATGGGGACTAGCGGCCAAGAGACCCAGTACTTC. It specifies CASSAMGTSGQETQYF.

This clonotype has only a few counts. The chain employs TRBV7-6 and TRBJ2-7, with TRBD1 matching 11 bases. CDR1 and CDR2 (germline): SGHVS, FNYEAQ. The CDR3 covers 15 residues. J lost 5 bases, V lost 5 bases, and 8 bases had no gene match. This CDR3 is CASSEPGTGGDEQYF. CDR3 coding DNA: TGTGCCAGCAGCGAACCCGGGACAGGGGGAGACGAGCAGTACTTC.

The rearrangement links TRBV4-1 to TRBJ1-4; D unresolved. CDR3 length: 15 residues. The V end lost 3 bases, the J end lost 5 bases, and 13 bases lay between the germline ends. Looked up from germline, CDR1 is MGHRA and CDR2 is YSYEKL. For the CDR3, the DNA is TGCGCCAGCAGCCAGAACGGTCAAGCGAATGAAAAACTGTTTTTT. Residues: CASSQNGQANEKLFF.

In this sample, this clonotype turned up a few times. The J gene is TRBJ2-2, the V gene TRBV5-4; D is perhaps TRBD1 or TRBD2 (5 bases each). Germline V gene lookup returns CDR1 SGHNT and CDR2 YYREEE (reference sequence). V lost 8 bases and J 2 bases, leaving 22 bases between the germline ends. The CDR3 is made up of 17 amino acids. DNA for the CDR3: TGTGCCAGTTTGGAGGCAGGGATGGGAAGAAACACCGGGGAGCTGTTTTTT. This encodes CASLEAGMGRNTGELFF.

This clonotype was seen more than once but under ten times. The J gene is TRBJ2-3, the V gene TRBV7-2; D is unresolved. Trimming shortened V by 1 base and J by 5 bases, and 7 bases separated the two germline ends. The CDR3 runs to 13 residues. Germline CDR1 reads SGHTA; CDR2 reads FQGNSA. The CDR3 spells CASSLVSLDTQYF. The CDR3 DNA is TGTGCCAGCAGCTTAGTTAGCTTAGATACGCAGTATTTT.

This clonotype has more than one count but fewer than ten. This chain joins TRBV7-9 and TRBJ2-3; 7 bases are a match to TRBD2. CDR3 length: 15 amino acids. The V gene's germline CDR1 is SEHNR and CDR2 FQNEAQ (reference sequence). The ends lost 3 bases at V and 2 bases at J; junction bases unmatched: 5. The CDR3 is CASSFTGGSTDTQYF. The CDR3 DNA sequence: TGTGCCAGCAGCTTTACGGGAGGCTCCACAGATACGCAGTATTTT.

In its sample, this clonotype was seen many times. The chain is built from TRBV6-4 and TRBJ2-2; D is unclear. The germline V gene encodes CDR1 MRHNA and CDR2 SNTAGT. The CDR3 is 13 amino acids. Trimming cost V 2 bases and J 3 bases, with 4 bases left between them. The CDR3: CASSDRDTGELFF. As DNA, the CDR3 is TGTGCCAGCAGTGACAGGGACACCGGGGAGCTGTTTTTT.

This clonotype showed up many times. The chain joins TRBV5-1 to TRBJ2-1; TRBD2 might be the D (6 bases). The CDR3 is made up of 13 amino acids. With 3 bases removed from V and 4 bases from J, the gap between germline ends came to 8 bases. Germline assignment: CDR1 SGHRS and CDR2 YFSETQ. DNA of the CDR3: TGCGCCAGCAGCTGGGACTCGTACAATGAGCAGTTCTTC. Its protein product is CASSWDSYNEQFF.

In its sample, this clonotype was seen a few times. The chain employs TRBV12-3 or TRBV12-4 and TRBJ1-1, with TRBD1 matching over 10 bases. This CDR3 is 17 amino acids long. With 5 bases clipped from V and 1 base from J, the junction kept 10 bases outside the gene matches. DNA for the CDR3: TGTGCCAGCAGTCCCCGGGACAGGGGATATTCGAACACTGAAGCTTTCTTT. Translated, it gives CASSPRDRGYSNTEAFF.

This clonotype was seen only a few times. J is TRBJ2-3 and V is TRBV20-1, with D possibly matching TRBD1 (5 bases). Germline V CDR1 and CDR2: DFQATT, SNEGSKA (reference sequence). V was pared by 4 bases and J by 7 bases, with 24 bases between. CDR3 size: 16 residues. The CDR3 DNA reads as TGCAGTGCTATCGACAGTAGTGCGAAGGATAGAAATACGCAGTATTTT. Protein product: CSAIDSSAKDRNTQYF.